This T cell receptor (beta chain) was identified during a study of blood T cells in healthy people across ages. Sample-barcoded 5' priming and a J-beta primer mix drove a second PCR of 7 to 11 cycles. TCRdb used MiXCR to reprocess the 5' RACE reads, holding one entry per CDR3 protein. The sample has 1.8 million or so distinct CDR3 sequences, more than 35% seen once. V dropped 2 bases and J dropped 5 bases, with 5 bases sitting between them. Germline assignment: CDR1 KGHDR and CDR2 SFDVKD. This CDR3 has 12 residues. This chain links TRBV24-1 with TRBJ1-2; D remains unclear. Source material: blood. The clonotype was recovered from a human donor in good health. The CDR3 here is CATSDYRYGYTF. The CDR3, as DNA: TGTGCCACCAGTGATTACCGGTATGGCTACACCTTC.